These 27 T cell receptor beta chains came from one sample sequenced in a study of shared clonotypes between healthy human individuals. Method: immunoSEQ multiplex PCR; TCRdb's copy keeps in-frame clones and lacks some. The table lists about 980,000 clones, around 80% of them singletons. The sample consisted of memory CD4+ T cells sorted from blood. The subset: CD45RA-negative fraction. These receptors came from a man younger than 35 in good health.

This clone came up a few times. The chain joins TRBV5-6 to TRBJ2-7; 9 nucleotides align to TRBD1. Germline-derived CDR1 and CDR2 are SGHDT and YYEEEE. Trimming took 4 bases from V and 3 from J; bases not matched to a gene: 8. This CDR3 contains 15 residues. The CDR3 DNA sequence: TGTGCCAGCAGCGACGCACAGGGGGCTCACTACGAGCAGTACTTC. Residues: CASSDAQGAHYEQYF.

This chain links TRBV27 with TRBJ2-3; 8 nucleotides agree with TRBD2. Germline CDR1 reads MNHEY; CDR2 reads SMNVEV (reference sequence). With 2 bases clipped from V and 6 bases from J, the junction kept 10 bases outside the gene matches. The CDR3 spans 16 residues. CDR3 bases: TGTGCCAGCAGTTTAGACCCGGGACTAGGGAGCGATACGCAGTATTTT. Translation gives CASSLDPGLGSDTQYF.

This clone was seen more than once but under ten times. The rearrangement joins TRBV10-3 to TRBJ2-7; TRBD1 matches at 8 bases. Germline V gene sequence: CDR1 ENHRY, CDR2 SYGVKD. This CDR3 region has 14 residues. After removal of 5 bases from V and 4 bases from J, the junction contained 7 bases not matched to a gene. The DNA of the CDR3 is TGTGCCATCAGTCTCAACAGGGGGGAATACGAGCAGTACTTC. Protein product: CAISLNRGEYEQYF.

The J gene is TRBJ2-2, the V gene TRBV27; D is possibly TRBD1 (5 bases). CDR1 is MNHEY, CDR2 SMNVEV, per germline (reference sequence). The CDR3 is 16 residues long. Trimming stripped 2 bases from V and 4 bases from J, with 14 bases between. In DNA form, the CDR3 reads TGTGCCAGCAGTTTAACGTTCGACACAGGCACCGGGGAGCTGTTTTTT. This translates into CASSLTFDTGTGELFF.

The V gene is TRBV7-9, the J gene TRBJ1-1, with a possible D match to TRBD1 (5 bases). Germline V gene sequence: CDR1 SEHNR, CDR2 FQNEAQ (reference sequence). CDR3 length: 12 residues. Trimming took 5 bases from V and 8 from J, leaving 12 bases between them. CDR3 DNA: TGTGCCAGCAGCCCAAGGGCAGGGGAAGCTTTCTTT. This codes for CASSPRAGEAFF.

The V and J genes are TRBV10-1 and TRBJ2-7, with 7 bases identical to TRBD1. The CDR3 covers 14 residues. Germline V gives CDR1 WNHNN, CDR2 SYGVQD (reference sequence). Losses at the gene ends were 6 bases for V and 2 bases for J; bases not matched to a gene: 7. The CDR3: CASSRGGSPYEQYF. CDR3 DNA sequence: TGCGCCAGCAGCCGAGGGGGCTCGCCCTACGAGCAGTACTTC.

V is TRBV11-2 and J is TRBJ1-6; D remains unclear. V was pared by 5 bases and J by 6 bases, with 11 bases between. The germline gives CDR1 SGHAT, CDR2 FQNNGV. CDR3 length equals 14 residues. CDR3 nucleotide sequence: TGTGCCAGCAGCGGAACGGGCATTAATTCACCCCTCCACTTT. Residues: CASSGTGINSPLHF.

This chain connects TRBV6-1 to TRBJ1-5; a weak D match, TRBD1 (5 bases). This CDR3 spans 13 amino acids. The V and J ends lost 7 bases and 6 bases respectively, with 13 bases between them. CDR1 is MNHNS, CDR2 SASEGT, per germline. CDR3 in DNA: TGTGCCAGCATCCCCGTGGGGGGTCAGCCCCAGCATTTT. As protein: CASIPVGGQPQHF.

CDR3 residues: CASSAYLQTQYF. CDR3 nucleotides: TGTGCCAGCAGCGCCTACCTGCAGACCCAGTACTTC. The rearrangement links TRBV7-2 to TRBJ2-5; D unresolved. Trimming left V 5 bases short and J 6 bases short, with 10 bases between. Germline CDR1 is SGHTA and CDR2 is FQGNSA. CDR3 length: 12 residues.

This clone turned up a few times. The rearrangement uses TRBV11-2 and TRBJ1-6; D ambiguous. The germline gives CDR1 SGHAT, CDR2 FQNNGV. The ends were cut back, 2 bases at V and 5 bases at J, with 7 bases in the middle. CDR3 length: 14 amino acids. This chain's CDR3 is CASSLQVNNSPLHF. In nucleotides, the CDR3 is TGTGCCAGCAGCTTACAGGTTAATAATTCACCCCTCCACTTT.

This chain uses TRBV4-1 with TRBJ2-3; a weak D match, TRBD1 (5 bases). Per germline, CDR1 MGHRA and CDR2 YSYEKL. The CDR3 sequence is 14 residues long. Between the trimmed V and J ends, which lost 4 bases and 6 bases, there was a span of 14 bases. CDR3 coding DNA: TGCGCCAGCAGCCCGAACAGGTTCTCGGATACGCAGTATTTT. Protein sequence: CASSPNRFSDTQYF.

The chain uses TRBV15 and TRBJ2-7; 11 bases align to TRBD1. The germline V gene encodes CDR1 LNHNV and CDR2 YYDKDF (reference sequence). The CDR3 loop spans 14 amino acids. V was clipped by 4 bases and J by 3 bases; unmatched bases: 2. The CDR3 loop reads CATSMGQGGYEQYF. As DNA, the CDR3 is TGTGCCACCAGCATGGGACAGGGGGGCTACGAGCAGTACTTC.

The chain is built from TRBV5-1 and TRBJ2-2, with 10 nucleotides matching TRBD2. The CDR3 loop spans 18 amino acids. CDR1 is SGHRS and CDR2 is YFSETQ in the germline V gene. J gave up 2 bases and V 0 bases, and 7 bases lay outside the gene matches. The CDR3: CASSLGLAGVLNTGELFF. The CDR3 region has the DNA TGCGCCAGCAGCTTGGGACTAGCGGGCGTACTCAACACCGGGGAGCTGTTTTTT. Drawing the rest from reference TRBV5-1 and TRBJ2-2, the complete variable domain is KAGVTQTPRYLIKTRGQQVTLSCSPISGHRSVSWYQQTPGQGLQFLFEYFSETQRNKGNFPGRFSGRQFSNSRSEMNVSTLELGDSALYLCASSLGLAGVLNTGELFFGEGSRLTVL.

The rearrangement links TRBV7-8 to TRBJ2-5; 13 nucleotides line up with TRBD2. Germline CDR1 reads SGHVS; CDR2 reads FQNEAQ. V trimming: 3 bases; J trimming: 5 bases; junction bases outside the gene matches: 9. The length of the CDR3 is 17 residues. CDR3 residues: CASSFIRLAGGTETQYF. The CDR3 region has the DNA TGTGCCAGCAGCTTCATTAGACTAGCGGGAGGAACTGAGACCCAGTACTTC.

The chain carries TRBV11-2 and TRBJ1-2; D call uncertain. CDR1 is SGHAT and CDR2 is FQNNGV in the germline V gene. Trimming shortened V by 1 base and J by 4 bases, and 7 bases separated the two germline ends. This CDR3 is 13 amino acids long. The CDR3 DNA reads TGTGCCAGCAGCTTAGGGCTTGGCTATGGCTACACCTTC. Translating it yields CASSLGLGYGYTF.

The chain is built from TRBV4-1 and TRBJ1-6, with 7 bases aligning to TRBD1. Germline V lookup: CDR1 MGHRA, CDR2 YSYEKL. The CDR3 runs to 19 residues. V dropped 4 bases and J dropped 9; count of bases not matched to a gene: 21. CDR3 protein: CASSLRDLWVAGGSSPLHF. The CDR3 DNA reads as TGCGCCAGCAGCCTACGAGATTTATGGGTTGCAGGGGGAAGTTCACCCCTCCACTTT.

The genes are TRBV5-6 and TRBJ1-1, with no clear D. With 4 bases removed from V and 0 bases from J, the gap between germline ends came to 13 bases. The germline V gene encodes CDR1 SGHDT and CDR2 YYEEEE. The CDR3 covers 15 residues. The CDR3 DNA is TGTGCCAGCAGCGATGAGGCAGGCTTGAACACTGAAGCTTTCTTT. Protein product: CASSDEAGLNTEAFF.

This clone was counted only a few times. The chain couples TRBV19 to TRBJ1-5, with D unresolved. Trimming stripped 1 base from V and 4 bases from J, with 11 bases between. CDR1 and CDR2 from the germline V gene are LNHDA and SQIVND (reference sequence). This CDR3 is 15 amino acids long. The CDR3 region has the DNA TGTGCCAGTAGTATAGCCCGGAGAGGTAATCAGCCCCAGCATTTT. This codes for CASSIARRGNQPQHF.

This clone was observed a handful of times. The chain carries TRBV6-6 and TRBJ1-4, with TRBD1 matching over 7 bases. The germline gives CDR1 MNHNY, CDR2 SVGAGI (reference sequence). V was pared by 0 bases and J by 10 bases, with 5 bases of the junction left unmatched. The CDR3 is 14 amino acids. CDR3 in amino acids: CASSYSTGNRKLFF. The CDR3 region has the DNA TGTGCCAGCAGTTACTCGACAGGGAATAGAAAACTGTTTTTT.

The J gene is TRBJ2-7, the V gene TRBV2; the match to TRBD2 covers 12 bases. With V trimmed by 6 bases and J by 2 bases, 5 bases remained unmatched. The germline V gene encodes CDR1 SNHLY and CDR2 FYNNEI. CDR3 size: 15 residues. CDR3 sequence: CASSGLAGPTYEQYF. CDR3 coding DNA: TGTGCCAGCAGCGGACTAGCGGGGCCTACCTACGAGCAGTACTTC.

This chain connects TRBV28 to TRBJ2-7; possibly TRBD1 for D (5 bases). Germline V lookup: CDR1 MDHEN, CDR2 SYDVKM. CDR3 length equals 14 residues. V was cut by 2 bases and J by 3 bases, with 11 bases left in between. CDR3 amino acids: CASSLTAGHYEQYF. The CDR3 DNA is TGTGCCAGCAGTTTAACGGCAGGGCACTACGAGCAGTACTTC.

The chain carries TRBV9 and TRBJ1-4; 10 bases are a match to TRBD1. This CDR3 has 15 amino acids. V was pared by 3 bases and J by 3 bases, with 2 bases of the junction left unmatched. Germline CDR1 reads SGDLS; CDR2 reads YYNGEE. Here the CDR3 DNA reads TGTGCCAGCAGCGGGGACAGGGGCGCTAATGAAAAACTGTTTTTT. Its translation is CASSGDRGANEKLFF.

This chain links TRBV5-1 with TRBJ1-1; 9 positions agree with TRBD1. Germline CDR1 reads SGHRS; CDR2 reads YFSETQ. Trimming took 3 bases from V and 4 from J; bases not matched to a gene: 4. The CDR3 runs 14 residues. This CDR3 reads CASSSRQGVTEAFF. The CDR3 DNA follows: TGCGCCAGCAGCTCCCGACAGGGGGTCACTGAAGCTTTCTTT.

This clone was picked up a small number of times. CDR3 in amino acids: CASSPVAYTGELFF. DNA for the CDR3: TGTGCCAGCAGCCCCGTGGCCTACACCGGGGAGCTGTTTTTT. The V call is TRBV11-2, the J call TRBJ2-2; D unresolved. The CDR3 runs to 14 residues. Per germline, CDR1 SGHAT and CDR2 FQNNGV. Trimming took off 5 bases at V and 3 bases at J, with 10 bases between the two ends.

The chain couples TRBV30 to TRBJ2-6; D gene unclear. The ends were cut back, 0 bases at V and 0 bases at J, with 6 bases in the middle. There are 15 residues in the CDR3. The V gene's germline CDR1 is GTSNPN and CDR2 SVGIG (reference sequence). This CDR3 reads CAWSVGFSGANVLTF. CDR3 bases: TGTGCCTGGAGTGTAGGATTCTCTGGGGCCAACGTCCTGACTTTC.

This chain joins TRBV6-1 and TRBJ1-1, with a weak D call TRBD1 (5 bases). This CDR3 has 12 residues. V was pared by 6 bases and J by 3 bases, with 8 bases between. Looked up from germline, CDR1 is MNHNS and CDR2 is SASEGT. This CDR3 reads CASSRGYTEAFF. In DNA, the CDR3 is TGTGCCAGCAGCCGGGGCTACACTGAAGCTTTCTTT.

The rearrangement joins TRBV18 to TRBJ2-3; 8 bases are a match to TRBD1. Germline CDR1 reads KGHSH; CDR2 reads LQKENI. The trim removed 2 bases at V and 6 bases at J, leaving 7 bases unmatched. The CDR3 consists of 15 residues. The DNA of the CDR3 is TGTGCCAGCTCACCAAGCCAGGACAGGGTGGATACGCAGTATTTT. It encodes CASSPSQDRVDTQYF.